This TCR beta chain originates from a study of CD8 T cells in Susac syndrome (dated by TCRdb to the late 2010s). About the investigation overall: The study used repertoire sequencing to test whether antigen drove CD8+ T cell activation and differentiation in Susac syndrome. Summary of the overall study and its limitations: The number of individuals in the TCR sequencing and HLA analysis was acknowledged as relatively small.

RNA was extracted using the RNeasy kit, and roughly 0.45 to 1 microgram was reverse transcribed with random hexamers. The immunoSEQ multiplex PCR assay, which covers 54 Vbeta and 13 Jbeta segments, was used to amplify TCR beta CDR3 regions. To correct PCR amplification bias, a synthetic template baseline was used for both primer optimization and computational correction. Processing in the source paper ran as follows. Reads were assigned to V, D and J genes according to IMGT and analyzed in immunoSEQ Analyzer, with only productive sequences retained. Clonality was calculated as one minus the Shannon entropy normalized by log2 of the number of productive unique sequences. For each patient and control, public and private clones were evaluated among the 100 most prevalent clones. Susac-specific clones were defined as absent from healthy and MS cohorts, over a thousand published viral clones and other ImmuneACCESS disease sequences. TCRdb reprocessed the public reads (quality trimming at Q25 with fastp, clone calling with MiXCR) and kept in-frame beta chains. Rows with a matching CDR3 protein are joined into one entry that keeps the most common DNA and genes. The V and J calls here are based on TCRdb, not the publication. Counted in this sample were 150,000 to 200,000 distinct CDR3 sequences; about 90% of them appeared once. The top ten constitute roughly 0.08% of the sample.

High-throughput TCR beta sequencing profiled peripheral blood CD8+ and CD4+ T cells from healthy donors, Susac syndrome patients and multiple sclerosis patients. Healthy donors were age- and sex-matched controls. Bulk CD8+ and CD4+ T cells were purified by magnetic negative isolation, while CD8+ TEMRA cells were enriched using FACS. Blood was collected in EDTA tubes and processed within 24 hours, with PBMCs isolated through density gradient centrifugation. PBMCs intended for TCR sequencing were cryopreserved in liquid nitrogen and were subsequently thawed in a 37 degrees C water bath. A purity of at least 90% was achieved for sorted or isolated CD4+, CD8+ and CD8+ TEMRA cells. This clonotype was seen just once. The specificity of this receptor is unknown. Per-base quality was not reported, and no clone a single base away is much larger than it. A single read makes a weak case. CDR1 MGHRA and CDR2 YSYEKL are derived from the germline V gene. Counted from cysteine to phenylalanine, this CDR3 has 13 amino acids. The CDR3 DNA has 39 bases and is translated from base 1. V lost 8 bases and J lost 2 bases, and the count of bases not matched to a germline gene is 5.

The sequence links TRBV4-1 to TRBJ2-7; TRBD2 aligns with 8 central bases. The TCR was taken from a human donor in good health. Specimen: CD4+ T cells from PBMCs. The nucleotides are TGCGCCAGCTCACTAGCGGAGCCCTACGAGCAGTACTTC. Its amino acids are CASSLAEPYEQYF.